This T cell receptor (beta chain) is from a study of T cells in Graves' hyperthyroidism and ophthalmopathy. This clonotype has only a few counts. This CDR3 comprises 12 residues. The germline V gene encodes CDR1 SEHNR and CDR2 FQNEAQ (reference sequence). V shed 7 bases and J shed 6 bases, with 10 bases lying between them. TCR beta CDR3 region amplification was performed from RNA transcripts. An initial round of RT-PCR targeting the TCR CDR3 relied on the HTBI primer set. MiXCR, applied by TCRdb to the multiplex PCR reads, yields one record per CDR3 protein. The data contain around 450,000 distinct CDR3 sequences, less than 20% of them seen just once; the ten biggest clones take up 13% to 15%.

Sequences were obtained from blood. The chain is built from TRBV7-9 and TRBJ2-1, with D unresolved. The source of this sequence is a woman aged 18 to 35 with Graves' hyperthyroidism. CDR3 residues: CASITRRNEQFF. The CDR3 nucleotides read TGTGCCAGCATCACTCGCCGCAATGAGCAGTTCTTC.